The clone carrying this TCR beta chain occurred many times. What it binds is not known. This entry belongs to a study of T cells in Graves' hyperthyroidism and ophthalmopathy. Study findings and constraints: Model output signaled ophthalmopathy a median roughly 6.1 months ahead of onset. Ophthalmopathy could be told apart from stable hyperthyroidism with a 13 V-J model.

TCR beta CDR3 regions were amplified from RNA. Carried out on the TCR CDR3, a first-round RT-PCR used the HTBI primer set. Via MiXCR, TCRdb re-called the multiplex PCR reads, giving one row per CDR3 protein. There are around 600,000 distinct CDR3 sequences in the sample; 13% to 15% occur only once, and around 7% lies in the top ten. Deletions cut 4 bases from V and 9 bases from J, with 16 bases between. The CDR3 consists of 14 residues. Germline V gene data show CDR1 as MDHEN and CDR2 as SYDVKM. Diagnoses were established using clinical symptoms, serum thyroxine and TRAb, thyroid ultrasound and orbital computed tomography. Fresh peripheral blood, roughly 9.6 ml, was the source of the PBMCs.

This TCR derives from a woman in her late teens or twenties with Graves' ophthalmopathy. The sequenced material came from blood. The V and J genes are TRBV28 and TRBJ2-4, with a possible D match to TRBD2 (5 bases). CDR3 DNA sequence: TGTGCCAGCAGTTCTCGGACTGCGCCCCCCATTCAGTACTTC. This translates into CASSSRTAPPIQYF.